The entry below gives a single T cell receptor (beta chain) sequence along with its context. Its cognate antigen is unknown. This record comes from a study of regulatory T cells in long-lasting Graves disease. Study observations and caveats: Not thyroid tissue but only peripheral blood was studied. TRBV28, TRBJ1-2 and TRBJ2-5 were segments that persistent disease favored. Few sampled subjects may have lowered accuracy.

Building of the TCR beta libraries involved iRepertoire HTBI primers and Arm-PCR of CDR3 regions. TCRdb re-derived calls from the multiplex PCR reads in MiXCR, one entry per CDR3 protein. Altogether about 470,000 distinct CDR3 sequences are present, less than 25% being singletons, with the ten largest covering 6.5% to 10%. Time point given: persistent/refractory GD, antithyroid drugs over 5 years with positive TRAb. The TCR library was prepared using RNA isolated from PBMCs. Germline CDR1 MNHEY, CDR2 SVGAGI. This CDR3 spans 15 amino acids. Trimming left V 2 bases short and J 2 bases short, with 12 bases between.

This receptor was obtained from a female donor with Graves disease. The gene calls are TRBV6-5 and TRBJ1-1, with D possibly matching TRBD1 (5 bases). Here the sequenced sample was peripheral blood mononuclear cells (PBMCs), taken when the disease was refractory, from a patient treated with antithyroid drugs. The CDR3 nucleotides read TGTGCCAGCAGTTACCCGAAAGGGGTTAACACTGAAGCTTTCTTT. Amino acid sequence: CASSYPKGVNTEAFF.